This T cell receptor (beta chain) was recorded in a study of T cells after yellow fever vaccination. Findings and caveats of the study: The study found a weaker secondary response that peaked faster, day 5 versus 15. Post-booster reappearance was seen for most primary-vaccination clones (about 96% CD4, 75% to 90% CD8).

V was pared by 8 bases and J by 3 bases, with 7 bases of the junction left unmatched. CDR3 length: 15 amino acids. CDR1 and CDR2 (germline): MNHEY, SVGEGT. TCR cDNA, made by 5'RACE template switching, carried an added universal primer site and UMIs. TCRdb re-analysed the 5' RACE reads in MiXCR, keeping a single row per CDR3 protein. The sample records approximately 260,000 distinct CDR3 sequences, roughly 4.8% being singletons. This clonotype appeared many times. Its specificity is unknown. The chain employs TRBV6-2 or TRBV6-3 and TRBJ1-5; TRBD1 agrees at 10 bases. This clonotype was sampled from a man aged 18 to 35 who received the YFV17D yellow fever vaccine. Sequences were derived from CD4+ T cells sorted from PBMCs, sampled on the day of the yellow fever booster vaccination. CDR3 sequence reads: CASRRQGADNQPQHF. The DNA of the CDR3 is TGTGCCAGCCGTAGACAGGGGGCGGACAATCAGCCCCAGCATTTT.